The clone carrying this T cell receptor (beta chain) was counted a few times. CDR3 length: 14 residues. J was trimmed by 6 bases and V by 0 bases; bases with no gene match: 4. CDR1 MNHEY and CDR2 SVGEGT come from the germline V gene. The sample originates from a study of blood T cell repertoires in COVID-19. Per the study methods: The assay estimated nucleated cells by amplifying reference gene primers. Generated by immunoSEQ multiplex PCR, the TCRdb table keeps only in-frame clones and is missing some. V, J and clone size derive from that table, while D and trimming were established from the DNA sequence. The sample has 200,000 to 250,000 clones, around 90% seen once.

The sample comprised PBMCs or T cells enriched from blood (not recorded which). The chain has TRBV6-2 or TRBV6-3 and TRBJ1-1; TRBD1 agrees at 7 bases. This TCR derives from a woman in her 30s with acute COVID-19. The CDR3 sequence: CASSYSPGGAEAFF. CDR3 in DNA: TGTGCCAGCAGTTACTCACCAGGGGGAGCTGAAGCTTTCTTT.